Listed here is a single T cell receptor (beta chain). Assay: immunoSEQ multiplex PCR; the TCRdb copy retains only in-frame clones and omits some. The data hold roughly 110,000 clones, with 80% to 95% observed a single time. This sample stems from a study of T cell changes during pregnancy in multiple sclerosis. The V end was cut by 0 bases, the J end by 2 bases, with 7 bases between. Germline CDR1 and CDR2: MNHEY and SMNVEV (reference sequence). The CDR3 is made up of 15 amino acids. The chain is built from TRBV27 and TRBJ2-2; D unresolved. This sequence originates from a female donor in good health, enrolled as a control in a pregnancy study. This specimen was peripheral blood, taken in the third trimester of pregnancy. DNA for the CDR3: TGTGCCAGCAGTTTATCTTTCCTCAACACCGGGGAGCTGTTTTTT. Protein product: CASSLSFLNTGELFF.